This entry describes one T cell receptor beta chain. Antigen unknown. This CDR3 is built from 16 residues. Germline V CDR1 and CDR2: KGHSH, LQKENI. Deletions cut 0 bases from V and 1 base from J, with 13 bases between. The deep-level immunoSEQ assay was used. Around 30,000 T cell genomes, or about 190 ng DNA, went into the sorted-subset replicate PCRs. Sequencing was performed with immunoSEQ multiplex PCR; in TCRdb, only in-frame clones are kept and a portion is missing. The sample consists of approximately 1,500,000 clones, 95% to 99% of them appearing once. This entry is derived from a study of shared clonotypes between healthy human individuals. Background on the study: The study used three CD4 naive, three CD4 memory, two CD8 naive and one CD8 memory plate per donor.

Study outcomes and limitations: The authors sampled blood alone, and tissue repertoires likely differ.

This TCR was recovered from a man aged 25 to 40 in good health. Material: naive CD4+ T cells sorted from blood. Subset described: CD45RA+ positively selected. The chain links TRBV18 to TRBJ2-7; D unresolved. CDR3: CASSPPAPLGSYEQYF. CDR3 nucleotides: TGTGCCAGCTCACCACCGGCCCCCCTCGGGTCCTACGAGCAGTACTTC.